This T cell receptor (beta chain) was recorded in a study of T cell responses to AZD1222 COVID-19 vaccine. Only in-frame clones appear in the TCRdb table, and some are missing; sequencing was by immunoSEQ multiplex PCR. Of around 160,000 clones detected, under 95% appear once; the ten largest clones hold around 5.2%. Note on this clone: Its antigen is undetermined.

Study observations and caveats: Repertoires were obtained only post-peak T cell response. Of spike-specific TCRs, nearly half reportedly target regions left unmutated in variants. Donors were largely white British and mainly female; clonal diversity was possibly underestimated. Spike-wide vaccine-associated CD4 TCRs dominated at 160-218 and 743-854.

Germline V CDR1 and CDR2: SGHAT, FQNNGV. After removal of 5 bases from V and 9 bases from J, the junction contained 15 bases not matched to a gene. CDR3 length: 17 residues. The origin of this receptor is an adult in good health. Specimen: peripheral blood, collected on day 0 of AZD1222 vaccination. V gene TRBV11-2 combines with J gene TRBJ2-1, with 11 bases fitting TRBD2. CDR3 protein: CASSPVVAGGVRPEQFF. DNA for the CDR3: TGTGCCAGCAGCCCGGTTGTAGCGGGAGGGGTTCGCCCTGAGCAGTTCTTC.